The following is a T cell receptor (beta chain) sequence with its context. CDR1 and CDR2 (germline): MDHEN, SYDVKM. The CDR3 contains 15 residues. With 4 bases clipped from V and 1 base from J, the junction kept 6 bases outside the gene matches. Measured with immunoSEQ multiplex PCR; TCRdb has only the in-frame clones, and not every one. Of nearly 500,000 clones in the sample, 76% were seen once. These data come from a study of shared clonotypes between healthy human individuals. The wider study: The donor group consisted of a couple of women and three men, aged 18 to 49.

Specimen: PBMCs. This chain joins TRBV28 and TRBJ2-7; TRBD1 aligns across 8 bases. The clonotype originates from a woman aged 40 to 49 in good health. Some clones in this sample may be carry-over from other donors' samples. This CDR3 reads CASSSPYRGSYEQYF. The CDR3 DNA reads TGTGCCAGCAGTTCCCCCTACAGGGGGTCCTACGAGCAGTACTTC.